This passage covers 32 T cell receptor beta chains from one sample sequenced in a study of blood T cell repertoires in COVID-19. Clones were sequenced by immunoSEQ multiplex PCR, and TCRdb holds only the in-frame ones, with some missing. The sample carries under 200,000 clones, 82% recorded once. The sequenced sample was peripheral blood. All receptors derive from a woman aged 55-70 years with COVID-19, enrolled during active disease.

This clone was counted a single time. The V gene is TRBV18, the J gene TRBJ1-4, with TRBD1 as a possible D gene (6 bases). The germline V gene has CDR1 KGHSH and CDR2 LQKENI. This CDR3 has 16 residues. V shed 4 bases and J shed 7 bases, with 19 bases lying between them. CDR3 sequence: CASSHQFGGAGEKLFF. The CDR3 DNA follows: TGTGCCAGCTCACATCAATTTGGGGGCGCCGGTGAAAAACTGTTTTTT.

This chain uses TRBV4-2 with TRBJ1-4; 7 positions agree with TRBD1. There are 20 residues in the CDR3. Germline assignment: CDR1 LGHNA and CDR2 YNFKEQ. Trimming took 3 bases from V and 0 from J; bases not matched to a gene: 16. CDR3 loop: CASSHIPPTGTAATNEKLFF. CDR3 DNA: TGTGCCAGCAGCCACATACCCCCGACGGGGACAGCCGCAACTAATGAAAAACTGTTTTTT.

This clone was seen more than once but under ten times. This sequence joins TRBV5-5 and TRBJ1-2; D perhaps matches TRBD1 (6 bases). V was pared by 0 bases and J by 7 bases, with 16 bases between. CDR1 and CDR2 from the germline V gene are SGHKS and YYEKEE (reference sequence). This CDR3 region has 15 residues. Here the CDR3 reads CASSLEAQGISGYTF. For the CDR3, the DNA is TGTGCCAGCAGCTTGGAAGCTCAGGGGATCAGTGGCTACACCTTC.

The gene calls are TRBV6-6 and TRBJ2-1; the match to TRBD2 covers 11 bases. This CDR3 comprises 15 residues. Unmatched junction bases numbered 7, after V lost 6 bases and J lost 6 bases. Per the germline V gene, CDR1 is MNHNY and CDR2 is SVGAGI (reference sequence). CDR3 in DNA: TGTGCCAGCAGGGTACCTAGCGGGGGGACCAATGAGCAGTTCTTC. Protein product: CASRVPSGGTNEQFF.

This clone was picked up a small number of times. The rearrangement joins TRBV7-8 to TRBJ2-5; TRBD1 agrees at 11 bases. The CDR3 is made up of 15 amino acids. Germline lookup yields CDR1 SGHVS and CDR2 FQNEAQ. J lost 4 bases, V lost 6 bases, and 7 bases had no gene match. Here the CDR3 DNA reads TGTGCCAGCAGTCCTTGGACAGGGGGCAGAGAGACCCAGTACTTC. It specifies CASSPWTGGRETQYF. Looking up the rest from reference TRBV7-8 and TRBJ2-5 gives the full variable domain: GAGVSQSPRYKVAKRGQDVALRCDPISGHVSLFWYQQALGQGPEFLTYFQNEAQLDKSGLPSDRFFAERPEGSVSTLKIQRTQQEDSAVYLCASSPWTGGRETQYFGPGTRLLVL.

The V and J genes are TRBV18 and TRBJ2-7; weak D call: TRBD2 (6 bases). The germline V gene encodes CDR1 KGHSH and CDR2 LQKENI. The V and J ends lost 6 bases and 6 bases respectively, with 24 bases between them. The CDR3 runs 16 residues. CDR3 protein: CASSPFNSRESVEQYF. The CDR3 DNA sequence: TGTGCCAGCTCTCCGTTTAATTCACGGGAGAGTGTCGAGCAGTACTTC.

The CDR3 sequence is CASSPPAGVDGYTF. The CDR3 nucleotides are TGTGCCAGCAGCCCGCCAGCCGGGGTGGATGGCTACACCTTC. V gene TRBV7-2 combines with J gene TRBJ1-2; D gene ambiguous. Trimming removed 5 bases at V and 6 bases at J, with 16 bases between. This CDR3 has 14 amino acids. The V gene's germline CDR1 is SGHTA and CDR2 FQGNSA.

The chain couples TRBV19 to TRBJ2-3; D might be TRBD2 (5 bases). The germline V gene has CDR1 LNHDA and CDR2 SQIVND (reference sequence). V lost 5 bases and J lost 0, with 12 bases in between. This CDR3 region has 15 residues. CDR3 nucleotides: TGTGCCAGTAGTCCCCTTCGGACTAGCACAGATACGCAGTATTTT. This translates into CASSPLRTSTDTQYF.

This CDR3 is CASKVGGRGNTIYF. CDR3 sequence (DNA): TGTGCCTCAAAGGTCGGGGGGCGAGGAAACACCATATATTTT. This rearrangement joins TRBV30 to TRBJ1-3, with a possible D match to TRBD1 (6 bases). V was trimmed by 7 bases and J by 4 bases, leaving 17 bases between them. Germline CDR1 is GTSNPN and CDR2 is SVGIG (reference sequence). CDR3 length: 14 residues.

This clone came up a few times. The genes are TRBV20-1 and TRBJ2-1; D gene unclear. The CDR3 totals 15 residues. Germline assignment: CDR1 DFQATT and CDR2 SNEGSKA (reference sequence). V gave up 3 bases and J gave up 0 bases, with 12 bases separating them. The chain's CDR3 is CSASKRRGSYNEQFF. In DNA form, the CDR3 reads TGCAGTGCTAGTAAGAGGCGCGGCTCCTACAATGAGCAGTTCTTC.

The gene calls are TRBV28 and TRBJ1-5, with TRBD1 identical over 9 bases. V lost 8 bases, J lost 5 bases, and 10 bases stayed unmatched. CDR3 size: 15 residues. CDR1 is MDHEN and CDR2 is SYDVKM in the germline V gene. The DNA of the CDR3 is TGTGCCAGCGGTAAGGACAGGGGAGTTCATCAGCCCCAGCATTTT. Translation: CASGKDRGVHQPQHF.

The CDR3 DNA reads as TGTGCCAGCAGCCCCCGTGGGGGGAACCAGCCCCAGCATTTT. Translation gives CASSPRGGNQPQHF. The V gene is TRBV7-6, the J gene TRBJ1-5, with D possibly TRBD1 on 5 matching bases. Germline CDR1 reads SGHVS; CDR2 reads FNYEAQ. There are 14 residues in the CDR3. V was clipped by 5 bases and J by 7 bases, with 15 bases between them. The full variable domain, rest sourced from reference TRBV7-6 and TRBJ1-5, is GAGVSQSPRYKVTKRGQDVALRCDPISGHVSLYWYRQALGQGPEFLTYFNYEAQQDKSGLPNDRFSAERPEGSISTLTIQRTEQRDSAMYRCASSPRGGNQPQHFGDGTRLSIL.

The CDR3 nucleotides are TGTGCCAGCAGCTACACCCGGCCACCGGAGGGAAAACTGTTTTTT. As protein: CASSYTRPPEGKLFF. The rearrangement uses TRBV27 and TRBJ1-4, with D unclear. Trimming pared 6 bases from V and 10 bases from J, leaving 21 bases between. Germline V CDR1 and CDR2: MNHEY, SMNVEV (reference sequence). The CDR3 is 15 residues long. Variable domain in full (rest from reference TRBV27 and TRBJ1-4): EAQVTQNPRYLITVTGKKLTVTCSQNMNHEYMSWYRQDPGLGLRQIYYSMNVEVTDKGDVPEGYKVSRKEKRNFPLILESPSPNQTSLYFCASSYTRPPEGKLFFGSGTQLSVL.

The CDR3 sequence is CASTTVVPYEQYF. The CDR3 DNA reads TGTGCCAGCACCACAGTTGTCCCCTACGAGCAGTACTTC. The rearrangement links TRBV28 to TRBJ2-7; D remains ambiguous. Germline-derived CDR1 and CDR2 are MDHEN and SYDVKM. The CDR3 runs 13 residues. V shed 7 bases and J shed 2 bases, with 12 bases lying between them.

The genes are TRBV5-6 and TRBJ2-4, with D unclear. The germline V gene encodes CDR1 SGHDT and CDR2 YYEEEE. The CDR3 has 14 residues. V shed 0 bases and J shed 8 bases, with 12 bases lying between them. CDR3 sequence: CASSLDQALDIQYF. CDR3 in DNA: TGTGCCAGCAGCTTGGATCAGGCTTTGGACATTCAGTACTTC.

The chain couples TRBV4-2 to TRBJ1-5; D is ambiguous. The CDR3 is 18 residues long. Germline CDR1 and CDR2: LGHNA and YNFKEQ. The ends were cut back, 0 bases at V and 2 bases at J, with 17 bases in the middle. CDR3 in amino acids: CASSQDLSGSNGNQPQHF. CDR3 sequence (DNA): TGTGCCAGCAGCCAAGATCTTTCGGGGAGTAATGGCAATCAGCCCCAGCATTTT.

Only a few counts were recorded for this clone. The genes are TRBV28 and TRBJ1-5; 9 nucleotides match TRBD1. V lost 2 bases to trimming and J lost 9 bases; unmatched junction nucleotides: 11. The germline V gene encodes CDR1 MDHEN and CDR2 SYDVKM. The CDR3 has 16 amino acids. As DNA, the CDR3 is TGTGCCAGCAGTTTAAACGACAGGGGGAGAGGATGGCCCCAGCATTTT. This gives the protein CASSLNDRGRGWPQHF.

The CDR3 here is CASSPQGVFNQPQHF. The CDR3 DNA is TGTGCCAGCTCACCGCAAGGGGTATTCAATCAGCCCCAGCATTTT. This chain joins TRBV18 and TRBJ1-5, with D possibly being TRBD1 (5 bases). Trimming pared 3 bases from V and 3 bases from J, leaving 12 bases between. There are 15 residues in the CDR3. Germline CDR1 and CDR2: KGHSH and LQKENI.

The CDR3 is CASTPTSQGEKLFF. DNA of the CDR3: TGTGCCAGCACTCCGACCTCCCAGGGGGAAAAACTGTTTTTT. V gene TRBV27 combines with J gene TRBJ1-4; maybe TRBD1 (6 bases). V lost 7 bases to trimming and J lost 8 bases, with 17 bases between them. Germline values: CDR1 MNHEY, CDR2 SMNVEV (reference sequence). This CDR3 spans 14 amino acids.

V and J are TRBV3-1 (or the pseudogene TRBV3-2) and TRBJ1-4; perhaps TRBD1 as D (5 bases). Trimming stripped 3 bases from V and 3 bases from J, with 14 bases between. CDR1 and CDR2 from the germline V gene are LGHDT and YNNKEL (reference sequence). The CDR3 is made up of 16 amino acids. The CDR3 coding sequence is TGTGCCAGCAGCCATTGGACCTCGGGGGCTAATGAAAAACTGTTTTTT. This sequence encodes CASSHWTSGANEKLFF.

The CDR3 DNA is TGTGCCAGCAGCTTAAAGCGAGGAGAGACCCAGTACTTC. This translates into CASSLKRGETQYF. The V gene is TRBV7-2, the J gene TRBJ2-5; the D is unclear. V lost 2 bases and J lost 4, with 8 bases in between. CDR1 is SGHTA and CDR2 is FQGNSA in the germline V gene. The CDR3 is 13 residues long.

The chain links TRBV5-4 to TRBJ1-2, with a possible D match to TRBD1 (5 bases). The CDR3 is 14 amino acids. V lost 2 bases to trimming and J lost 8 bases, with 16 bases between them. The germline CDR1 and CDR2 sequences are SGHNT and YYREEE (reference sequence). The DNA of the CDR3 is TGTGCCAGCAGCTTCGACAGCGCAAGGAAGGGCTACACCTTC. Translated, it gives CASSFDSARKGYTF. Supplemented by reference TRBV5-4 and TRBJ1-2, the full variable domain reads ETGVTQSPTHLIKTRGQQVTLRCSSQSGHNTVSWYQQALGQGPQFIFQYYREEENGRGNFPPRFSGLQFPNYSSELNVNALELDDSALYLCASSFDSARKGYTFGSGTRLTVV.

The chain couples TRBV7-2 to TRBJ2-3; no firm D call. The CDR3 covers 17 residues. Germline CDR1 and CDR2: SGHTA and FQGNSA. Trimming cost V 0 bases and J 0 bases, with 13 bases left between them. CDR3 DNA: TGTGCCAGCAGCTTAGCGCGGATACTAAAAAGCACAGATACGCAGTATTTT. This sequence encodes CASSLARILKSTDTQYF.

This clone was seen just once. The chain is built from TRBV18 and TRBJ1-4; D is unclear. CDR3 length equals 13 residues. The V gene's germline CDR1 is KGHSH and CDR2 LQKENI. V gave up 3 bases and J gave up 5 bases, with 7 bases separating them. The CDR3 DNA reads TGTGCCAGCTCACCCAGATCCAATGAAAAACTGTTTTTT. This gives the protein CASSPRSNEKLFF.

The chain combines TRBV28 with TRBJ2-2; TRBD2 is a possible D gene (6 bases). Trimming took 8 bases from V and 0 from J, leaving 13 bases between them. Germline CDR1 and CDR2: MDHEN and SYDVKM. The CDR3 is 15 residues long. The CDR3 DNA sequence: TGTGCCAGCTCTGACGGGGGTCCGAACACCGGGGAGCTGTTTTTT. This encodes CASSDGGPNTGELFF.

This chain links TRBV28 with TRBJ1-6; D not resolved. The V and J ends lost 6 bases and 7 bases respectively, with 10 bases between them. This CDR3 has 13 residues. CDR1 is MDHEN, CDR2 SYDVKM, per germline. The CDR3 bases are TGTGCCAGCAGCTCGGGGTGGAATTCACCCCTCCACTTT. Translating gives CASSSGWNSPLHF. Supplemented by reference TRBV28 and TRBJ1-6, the full variable domain reads DVKVTQSSRYLVKRTGEKVFLECVQDMDHENMFWYRQDPGLGLRLIYFSYDVKMKEKGDIPEGYSVSREKKERFSLILESASTNQTSMYLCASSSGWNSPLHFGNGTRLTVT.

The J gene is TRBJ1-3, the V gene TRBV6-5; D ambiguous. The germline V and J ends were trimmed by 6 bases and 2 bases, with 14 bases remaining between them. The length of the CDR3 is 15 residues. CDR1 and CDR2 from the germline V gene are MNHEY and SVGAGI. The CDR3: CASRTYPGAGNTIYF. The CDR3 DNA reads TGTGCCAGCAGGACTTACCCGGGTGCTGGAAACACCATATATTTT.

The chain has TRBV5-6 and TRBJ1-2; TRBD1 aligns across 7 bases. Germline V lookup: CDR1 SGHDT, CDR2 YYEEEE. The junction had 3 bases not matched to a gene; V was cut back by 2 bases and J by 2 bases. The CDR3 extends over 14 amino acids. The CDR3 nucleotides read TGTGCCAGCAGCTTAGGGACAGTGAACTATGGCTACACCTTC. Translation gives CASSLGTVNYGYTF.

The chain carries TRBV10-3 and TRBJ1-5, with 9 bases matching TRBD1. CDR1 is ENHRY, CDR2 SYGVKD, per germline. V was pared by 2 bases and J by 7 bases, with 6 bases of the junction left unmatched. This CDR3 is built from 15 residues. Written as DNA, the CDR3 is TGTGCCATCAGTGAGACAGGGGGCGTGGGACAGCCCCAGCATTTT. Amino acids: CAISETGGVGQPQHF.

The chain employs TRBV15 and TRBJ1-4; D perhaps matches TRBD1 (6 bases). The V gene lost 3 bases and the J gene lost 8 bases, with 16 bases spanning the gap. Germline V CDR1 and CDR2: LNHNV, YYDKDF (reference sequence). The CDR3 is 15 amino acids. DNA for the CDR3: TGTGCCACCAGCAGCCCCGGGAGGGACAAAGAAAAACTGTTTTTT. It translates to CATSSPGRDKEKLFF. Combining the CDR3 with reference TRBV15 and TRBJ1-4 gives the whole variable domain DAMVIQNPRYQVTQFGKPVTLSCSQTLNHNVMYWYQQKSSQAPKLLFHYYDKDFNNEADTPDNFQSRRPNTSFCFLDIRSPGLGDTAMYLCATSSPGRDKEKLFFGSGTQLSVL.

The chain uses TRBV7-3 and TRBJ1-6; D possibly corresponds to TRBD1 (6 bases). Germline-derived CDR1 and CDR2 are SGHTA and FQGTGA. The CDR3 consists of 15 residues. Trimming stripped 5 bases from V and 5 bases from J, with 13 bases between. Here the CDR3 reads CASSAQGRDNSPLHF. The DNA for the CDR3 is TGTGCCAGCAGCGCACAGGGTCGGGATAATTCACCCCTCCACTTT.

The chain recombines TRBV5-5 with TRBJ2-3; 7 bases are a match to TRBD2. The CDR3 length is 18 residues. Germline CDR1 reads SGHKS; CDR2 reads YYEKEE (reference sequence). V shed 6 bases, J shed 2 bases, and the junction held 18 bases outside the gene matches. CDR3 residues: CASNPRTSRGTNTDTQYF. In DNA, the CDR3 is TGTGCCAGCAACCCCCGGACTTCGCGGGGGACTAACACAGATACGCAGTATTTT. The variable domain in full, completed from reference TRBV5-5 and TRBJ2-3, reads DAGVTQSPTHLIKTRGQQVTLRCSPISGHKSVSWYQQVLGQGPQFIFQYYEKEERGRGNFPDRFSARQFPNYSSELNVNALLLGDSALYLCASNPRTSRGTNTDTQYFGPGTRLTVL.